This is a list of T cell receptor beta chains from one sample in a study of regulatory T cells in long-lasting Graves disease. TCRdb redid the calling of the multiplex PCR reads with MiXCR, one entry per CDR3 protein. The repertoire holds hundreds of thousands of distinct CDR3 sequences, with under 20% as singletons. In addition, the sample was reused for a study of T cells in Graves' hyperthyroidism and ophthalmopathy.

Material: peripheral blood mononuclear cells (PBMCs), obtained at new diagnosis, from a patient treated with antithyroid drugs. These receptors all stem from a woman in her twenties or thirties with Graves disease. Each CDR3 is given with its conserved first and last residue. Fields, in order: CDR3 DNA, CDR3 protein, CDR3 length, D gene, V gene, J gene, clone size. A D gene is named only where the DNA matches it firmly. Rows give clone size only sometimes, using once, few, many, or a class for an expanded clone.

cdr3_nt: TGTGCCGGAGGGGTTAGCTTCTACGAGCAGTACTTC
cdr3_aa: CAGGVSFYEQYF
cdr3_length: 12
d_call: -
v_call: TRBV30
j_call: TRBJ2-7
clone_size: few

cdr3_nt: TGTGCCAGCAGTGCTCGGGAGGGATCCTACGAGCAGTACTTC
cdr3_aa: CASSAREGSYEQYF
cdr3_length: 14
d_call: TRBD2
v_call: TRBV28
j_call: TRBJ2-7
clone_size: many

cdr3_nt: TGTGCCAGCACCTCTGGGCTAGCGGGAGAACAGTACTTC
cdr3_aa: CASTSGLAGEQYF
cdr3_length: 13
d_call: TRBD2
v_call: TRBV2
j_call: TRBJ2-7
clone_size: few

cdr3_nt: TGTGCCACCAGCAGAGATGGCGGGGAGCCGAATCAGCCCCAGCATTTT
cdr3_aa: CATSRDGGEPNQPQHF
cdr3_length: 16
d_call: -
v_call: TRBV15
j_call: TRBJ1-5
clone_size: -

cdr3_nt: TGTGCCAGCAGGCGGGACGGGGGGGTGACTGAAGCTTTCTTT
cdr3_aa: CASRRDGGVTEAFF
cdr3_length: 14
d_call: -
v_call: TRBV7-2
j_call: TRBJ1-1
clone_size: many

cdr3_nt: TGTGCCAGCAGATTCAGGGGGACTAGAACCCATACGCAGTATTTT
cdr3_aa: CASRFRGTRTHTQYF
cdr3_length: 15
d_call: -
v_call: TRBV27
j_call: TRBJ2-3
clone_size: -

cdr3_nt: TGTGCCAGCAGCCAAGCGGACTTTAACACCGGGGAGCTGTTTTTT
cdr3_aa: CASSQADFNTGELFF
cdr3_length: 15
d_call: -
v_call: TRBV3-1
j_call: TRBJ2-2
clone_size: -

cdr3_nt: TGTGCCACCAGTGATTTCAGGGGACGTACCGATGAGCAGTTCTTC
cdr3_aa: CATSDFRGRTDEQFF
cdr3_length: 15
d_call: -
v_call: TRBV24-1
j_call: TRBJ2-1
clone_size: few

cdr3_nt: TGTGCCAGCAGAATACGGGACATTCTTTCACCCCTCCACTTT
cdr3_aa: CASRIRDILSPLHF
cdr3_length: 14
d_call: -
v_call: TRBV6-1
j_call: TRBJ1-6
clone_size: few

cdr3_nt: TGTGCCAGCTCACCGCCGGAGGGCACGCAGTATTTT
cdr3_aa: CASSPPEGTQYF
cdr3_length: 12
d_call: -
v_call: TRBV18
j_call: TRBJ2-3
clone_size: -

cdr3_nt: TGTGCCAGCGATGGGGAGACTGGAAACACCATATATTTT
cdr3_aa: CASDGETGNTIYF
cdr3_length: 13
d_call: -
v_call: TRBV2
j_call: TRBJ1-3
clone_size: many

cdr3_nt: TGTGCCAGCAGCCAAGACCCCGGCGCCCTGGGGGATGAGCAGTTCTTC
cdr3_aa: CASSQDPGALGDEQFF
cdr3_length: 16
d_call: -
v_call: TRBV3-1
j_call: TRBJ2-1
clone_size: few

cdr3_nt: TGTGCCAACAGTTTGGGTAGCATGGGGTCCAATGAGCAGTTCTTC
cdr3_aa: CANSLGSMGSNEQFF
cdr3_length: 15
d_call: -
v_call: TRBV27
j_call: TRBJ2-1
clone_size: few

cdr3_nt: TGTGCCAGCAGCGTAACTAGCGGGAGCCCAGATACGCAGTATTTT
cdr3_aa: CASSVTSGSPDTQYF
cdr3_length: 15
d_call: TRBD2
v_call: TRBV9
j_call: TRBJ2-3
clone_size: few